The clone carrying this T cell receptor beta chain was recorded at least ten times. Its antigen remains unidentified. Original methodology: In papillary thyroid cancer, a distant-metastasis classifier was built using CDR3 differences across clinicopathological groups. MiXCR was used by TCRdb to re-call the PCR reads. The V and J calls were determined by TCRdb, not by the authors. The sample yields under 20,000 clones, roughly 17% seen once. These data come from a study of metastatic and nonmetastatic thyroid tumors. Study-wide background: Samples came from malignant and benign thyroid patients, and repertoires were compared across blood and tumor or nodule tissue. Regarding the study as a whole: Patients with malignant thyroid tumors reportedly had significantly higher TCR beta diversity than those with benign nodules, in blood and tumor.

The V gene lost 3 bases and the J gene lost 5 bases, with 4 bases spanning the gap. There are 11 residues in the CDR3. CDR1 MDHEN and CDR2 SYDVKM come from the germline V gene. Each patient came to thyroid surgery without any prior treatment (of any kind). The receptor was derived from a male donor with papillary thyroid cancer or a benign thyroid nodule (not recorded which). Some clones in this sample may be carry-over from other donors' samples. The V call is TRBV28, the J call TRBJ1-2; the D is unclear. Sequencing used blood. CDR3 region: CASSFKYGYTF. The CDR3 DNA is TGTGCCAGCAGTTTCAAATATGGCTACACCTTC.